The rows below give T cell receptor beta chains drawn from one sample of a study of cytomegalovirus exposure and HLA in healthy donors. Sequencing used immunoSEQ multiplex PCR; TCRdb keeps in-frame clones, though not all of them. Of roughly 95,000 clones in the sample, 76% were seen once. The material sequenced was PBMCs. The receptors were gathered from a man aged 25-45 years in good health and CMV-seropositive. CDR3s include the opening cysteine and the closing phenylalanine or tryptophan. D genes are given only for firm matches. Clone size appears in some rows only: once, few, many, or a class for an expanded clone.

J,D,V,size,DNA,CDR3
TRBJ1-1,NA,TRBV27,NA,TGTGCCAGCAGTTTACGGGTTGACACTGAAGCTTTCTTT,CASSLRVDTEAFF
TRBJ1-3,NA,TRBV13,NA,TGTGCCAGCAGCCCTCCCCGGGGGAGCCGGGCCATATATTTT,CASSPPRGSRAIYF
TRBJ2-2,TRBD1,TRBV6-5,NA,TGTGCCAGCAGTTACTTCAGGGGGCTTACTACCGGGGAGCTGTTTTTT,CASSYFRGLTTGELFF
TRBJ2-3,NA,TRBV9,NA,TGTGCCAGCGCCCTACAGGGAACGGGGACAGATACGCAGTATTTT,CASALQGTGTDTQYF
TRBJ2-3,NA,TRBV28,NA,TGTGCCAGCAGTCTTAACTCCGGACATATCAATACGCAGTATTTT,CASSLNSGHINTQYF
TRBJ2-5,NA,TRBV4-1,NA,TGCGCCAGCAGCCGAGGCCCCGGACAGAAAGAGACCCAGTACTTC,CASSRGPGQKETQYF
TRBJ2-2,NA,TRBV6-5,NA,TGTGCCAGCAGTTACGGGCCAGGGGCGGCGGGGGAGCTGTTTTTT,CASSYGPGAAGELFF
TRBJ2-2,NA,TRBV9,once,TGTGCCAGCAGCCCTTCCCCCACCGGGGAGCTGTTTTTT,CASSPSPTGELFF
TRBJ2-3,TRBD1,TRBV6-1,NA,TGTGCCAGCAGTGAAAGGTCAAGTAGGGGGCGGGCAGATACGCAGTATTTT,CASSERSSRGRADTQYF
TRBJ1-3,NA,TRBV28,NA,TGTGCCAGCAGTTTGGAATTGGGGAGGGGAAACACCATATATTTT,CASSLELGRGNTIYF
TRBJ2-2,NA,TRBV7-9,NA,TGTGCCAGCAGCTTATTAGTGTCAGGGGCGCCGGGAACCGGGGAGCTGTTTTTT,CASSLLVSGAPGTGELFF
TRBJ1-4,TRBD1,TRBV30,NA,TGTGCCTGGGGGCAGGGGGCGGCTAATGAAAAACTGTTTTTT,CAWGQGAANEKLFF
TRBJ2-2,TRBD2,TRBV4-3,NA,TGCGCCAGCAGCCGGATAGCGGGGACGAACACCGGGGAGCTGTTTTTT,CASSRIAGTNTGELFF
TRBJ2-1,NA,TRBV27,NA,TGTGCCAGCAGTTCAACTAGTGTTGAGCAGTTCTTC,CASSSTSVEQFF
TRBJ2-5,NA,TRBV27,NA,TGTGCCAGCAGTTTAGGTACAGGGACTAACCAAGAGACCCAGTACTTC,CASSLGTGTNQETQYF
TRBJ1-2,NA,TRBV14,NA,TGTGCCAGCAGCCAAGCGGTGCCAGGGTATGGCTACACCTTC,CASSQAVPGYGYTF
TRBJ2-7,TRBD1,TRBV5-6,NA,TGTGCCAGCAGCTTGTTTGGCACAGGGGGCTTTGGGGAGCAGTACTTC,CASSLFGTGGFGEQYF
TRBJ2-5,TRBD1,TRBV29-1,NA,TGCAGCGTTCCCGGGACAGGGGGCCAGACCCAGTACTTC,CSVPGTGGQTQYF
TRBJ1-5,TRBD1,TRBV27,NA,TGTGCCAGCAGTTGGAAGGGGGCGAGCAATCAGCCCCAGCATTTT,CASSWKGASNQPQHF
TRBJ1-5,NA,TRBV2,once,TGTGCCAGCAGCCTAGGAGGGTTCGATCAGCCCCAGCATTTT,CASSLGGFDQPQHF